The 22 T cell receptor beta chains given below trace back to one sample, sequenced in a study of shared clonotypes between healthy human individuals. Selected positively for CCR7 and CD45RO-negative, naive CD8 cells excluded terminally differentiated effector memory CD45RA+ cells. Produced via immunoSEQ multiplex PCR; TCRdb's table is partial and in-frame only. This table holds 2 million to 2.5 million clones, about 92% found once. Material for sequencing was naive CD8+ T cells from PBMCs. Receptor source: a man between 18 and 35 years old in good health. Some clones in this sample may be carry-over from other donors' samples.

V and J are TRBV29-1 and TRBJ2-7; D might be TRBD1 (5 bases). V was cut by 7 bases and J by 5 bases, with 12 bases left in between. CDR3 length equals 11 residues. Germline CDR1 SQVTM, CDR2 ANQGSEA. The CDR3 reads CSARRGDEQYF. The CDR3 nucleotides read TGCAGCGCTAGAAGGGGCGACGAGCAGTACTTC.

V is TRBV10-3 and J is TRBJ2-7; D possibly corresponds to TRBD2 (7 bases). The germline CDR1 and CDR2 sequences are ENHRY and SYGVKD. Between the trimmed V and J ends, which lost 6 bases and 4 bases, there was a span of 16 bases. CDR3 size: 14 residues. CDR3 loop: CAIRQGGPSYEQYF. The DNA for the CDR3 is TGTGCCATCAGACAGGGAGGGCCTAGTTACGAGCAGTACTTC.

The CDR3: CAIRERLAGGSVFGNEQFF. CDR3 DNA: TGTGCCATCAGAGAAAGACTAGCGGGAGGCTCGGTATTCGGGAATGAGCAGTTCTTC. This chain connects TRBV10-3 to TRBJ2-1, with 13 positions matching TRBD2. The CDR3 contains 19 residues. From germline, CDR1 is ENHRY and CDR2 SYGVKD. Losses at the gene ends were 6 bases for V and 7 bases for J; bases not matched to a gene: 18.

This clone showed up just a few times. The chain uses TRBV15 and TRBJ1-3; D uncertain. This CDR3 comprises 15 residues. Trimming took off 0 bases at V and 7 bases at J, with 13 bases between the two ends. The germline V gene encodes CDR1 LNHNV and CDR2 YYDKDF (reference sequence). Here the CDR3 DNA reads TGTGCCACCAGCAGAGATTTTGGAAACGGGAACACCATATATTTT. It yields the protein CATSRDFGNGNTIYF.

CDR3 DNA sequence: TGTGCCAGCAGCTCTTCAAAAGGGCCTCACTCTGGAAACACCATATATTTT. This gives the protein CASSSSKGPHSGNTIYF. V usage is TRBV9 and J usage is TRBJ1-3; D is uncertain. This CDR3 region has 17 residues. The germline V gene encodes CDR1 SGDLS and CDR2 YYNGEE. V was pared by 4 bases and J by 0 bases, with 17 bases between.

The chain joins TRBV11-3 to TRBJ2-1; D is perhaps TRBD2 (6 bases). The germline V and J ends were trimmed by 5 bases and 6 bases, with 11 bases remaining between them. The length of the CDR3 is 13 residues. CDR1 is SGHNT, CDR2 YENEEA, per germline. The CDR3 reads CASSRGTINEQFF. CDR3 sequence (DNA): TGTGCCAGCAGCCGCGGGACCATCAATGAGCAGTTCTTC.

The V call is TRBV2, the J call TRBJ1-4, with D maybe TRBD1 (5 bases). CDR1 and CDR2 (germline): SNHLY, FYNNEI. The CDR3 runs to 15 residues. Trimming shortened V by 3 bases and J by 6 bases, and 14 bases separated the two germline ends. The DNA of the CDR3 is TGTGCCAGCAGTGAGATGGCGGGGGATGATGAAAAACTGTTTTTT. Protein sequence: CASSEMAGDDEKLFF.

The V and J genes are TRBV28 and TRBJ2-7; 9 bases line up with TRBD1. V was clipped by 3 bases and J by 5 bases; unmatched bases: 8. The CDR3 spans 15 residues. Germline values: CDR1 MDHEN, CDR2 SYDVKM. In DNA, the CDR3 is TGTGCCAGCAGTTTTACTTGGGACAGGGACAACGAGCAGTACTTC. This translates into CASSFTWDRDNEQYF.

This clone was counted only a few times. The V call is TRBV27, the J call TRBJ1-1; no reliable D call. The CDR3 spans 11 residues. CDR1 is MNHEY and CDR2 is SMNVEV in the germline V gene (reference sequence). Trimming pared 7 bases from V and 1 base from J, leaving 4 bases between. The CDR3 sequence is CASIWNTEAFF. CDR3 DNA: TGTGCCAGCATATGGAACACTGAAGCTTTCTTT.

The chain uses TRBV6-4 and TRBJ2-3, with TRBD2 matching 7 bases. Germline CDR1 MRHNA, CDR2 SNTAGT. CDR3 length equals 15 residues. The J segment lost 6 bases and the V segment lost 3 bases, leaving 9 bases of the junction unmatched. In nucleotides, the CDR3 is TGTGCCAGCAGTGAAACTTGGGAGGGGCCTGATACGCAGTATTTT. It is translated as CASSETWEGPDTQYF.

This clone was observed once. This chain links TRBV28 with TRBJ1-2; 8 nucleotides line up with TRBD1. CDR1 and CDR2 (germline): MDHEN, SYDVKM. After removal of 4 bases from V and 5 bases from J, the junction contained 3 bases not matched to a gene. This CDR3 is built from 13 residues. DNA of the CDR3: TGTGCCAGCAGTTGGCAGGGGGCTTATGGCTACACCTTC. It specifies CASSWQGAYGYTF.

In its sample, this clone was seen once. J is TRBJ1-5 and V is TRBV10-3; D unresolved. The germline V gene has CDR1 ENHRY and CDR2 SYGVKD. The V end was cut by 7 bases, the J end by 6 bases, with 10 bases between. CDR3 length: 12 amino acids. CDR3 nucleotides: TGTGCCATCATGGGCCCGCGTCAGCCCCAGCATTTT. Its translation: CAIMGPRQPQHF.

V is TRBV5-6 and J is TRBJ2-1; 15 nucleotides align to TRBD2. Germline V lookup: CDR1 SGHDT, CDR2 YYEEEE. Unmatched junction bases numbered 9, after V lost 4 bases and J lost 10 bases. The CDR3 has 16 amino acids. The CDR3 reads CASSPWGTSGRPEQFF. The CDR3, as DNA: TGTGCCAGCAGCCCTTGGGGGACTAGCGGGAGGCCCGAGCAGTTCTTC. Full variable domain (missing parts from reference TRBV5-6 and TRBJ2-1): DAGVTQSPTHLIKTRGQQVTLRCSPKSGHDTVSWYQQALGQGPQFIFQYYEEEERQRGNFPDRFSGHQFPNYSSELNVNALLLGDSALYLCASSPWGTSGRPEQFFGPGTRLTVL.

The J gene is TRBJ2-1, the V gene TRBV5-8; 10 positions match TRBD2. Unmatched junction bases numbered 8, after V lost 4 bases and J lost 4 bases. The CDR3 covers 16 residues. Germline loops: CDR1 SGHTS, CDR2 YDEGEE. CDR3: CASSPGGTSVYNEQFF. In nucleotides, the CDR3 is TGTGCCAGCAGCCCAGGTGGGACTAGCGTATACAATGAGCAGTTCTTC.

The V and J genes are TRBV7-3 and TRBJ2-3; D is possibly TRBD2 (5 bases). The CDR3 loop spans 14 amino acids. The germline V and J ends were trimmed by 5 bases and 7 bases, with 16 bases remaining between them. Germline V CDR1 and CDR2: SGHTA, FQGTGA. CDR3 DNA sequence: TGTGCCAGCAGCCCTACGGGGAGCATACATACGCAGTATTTT. Its protein is CASSPTGSIHTQYF.

The chain couples TRBV5-1 to TRBJ2-3; the D gene is possibly TRBD2 (6 bases). CDR3 length equals 17 residues. Germline V lookup: CDR1 SGHRS, CDR2 YFSETQ. The V and J ends lost 0 bases and 0 bases respectively, with 14 bases between them. CDR3 residues: CASSLGAVADSTDTQYF. Written as DNA, the CDR3 is TGCGCCAGCAGCTTGGGCGCTGTAGCGGATAGCACAGATACGCAGTATTTT.

The chain links TRBV27 to TRBJ2-5; 13 positions agree with TRBD2. CDR1 and CDR2 from the germline V gene are MNHEY and SMNVEV (reference sequence). V was clipped by 8 bases and J by 1 base; unmatched bases: 13. The CDR3 consists of 18 residues. CDR3 loop: CASCIPGLAGHCQETQYF. The DNA of the CDR3 is TGTGCCAGCTGCATACCGGGACTAGCGGGGCATTGCCAAGAGACCCAGTACTTC.

This clone has a single count. The chain couples TRBV7-9 to TRBJ2-5; 9 bases fit TRBD1. This CDR3 region has 14 residues. The germline CDR1 and CDR2 sequences are SEHNR and FQNEAQ (reference sequence). Trimming cost V 5 bases and J 3 bases; bases outside gene matches: 4. This chain's CDR3 is CASSTRQGEETQYF. The CDR3 bases are TGTGCCAGCAGCACCAGACAGGGGGAAGAGACCCAGTACTTC.

As for this clone: The junction does not match germline at one end; this may be a read error. The chain links TRBV19 to TRBJ2-3; D might be TRBD1 (5 bases). CDR1 is LNHDA, CDR2 SQIVND, per germline (reference sequence). The CDR3 extends over 10 amino acids. CDR3 loop: CASGKGLRHF. In nucleotides, the CDR3 is TGTGCCAGTGGGAAGGGGCTAAGGCATTTT.

This rearrangement joins TRBV19 to TRBJ2-1; perhaps TRBD1 as D (6 bases). Germline-derived CDR1 and CDR2 are LNHDA and SQIVND (reference sequence). Trimming took 11 bases from V and 0 from J, leaving 17 bases between them. The CDR3 has 15 residues. CDR3 DNA: TGTGCCGTCAACCGGGGACAAAGCTCCTACAATGAGCAGTTCTTC. As protein: CAVNRGQSSYNEQFF.

The chain uses TRBV9 and TRBJ2-3, with 7 bases aligning to TRBD2. Unmatched junction bases numbered 8, after V lost 1 base and J lost 3 bases. The germline CDR1 and CDR2 sequences are SGDLS and YYNGEE. The CDR3 runs 16 residues. CDR3 in DNA: TGTGCCAGCAGCGTATTTGGCGGGAGAGGGACAGATACGCAGTATTTT. Residues: CASSVFGGRGTDTQYF.

Turning to this clone: The sample contains more than one DNA sequence encoding this CDR3. This chain uses TRBV7-8 with TRBJ2-7; 8 bases match TRBD2. Trimming removed 5 bases from V and 3 bases from J; junction bases left unmatched: 9. Germline CDR1 and CDR2: SGHVS and FQNEAQ. This CDR3 region has 15 residues. The CDR3, as DNA: TGTGCCAGCAGCCCAGTGTCGAGCGGGAGCTACGAGCAGTACTTC. Protein: CASSPVSSGSYEQYF.